This T cell receptor beta chain was sequenced during a study of early T cells in non-severe SARS-CoV-2 infection (dated by TCRdb to the early 2020s). Describing the broader study: Because TCR sequencing relied on bulk RNA taken from unsorted whole blood, pairing of alpha and beta chains was not possible. Overall study results and their limits: VDJdb matching was skewed toward anti-spike CD8 responses and likely underestimated virus-specific expansions, missing private and CD4 specificities.

The library was built by means of 5' RACE. Sequencing used a NextSeq 500. In the TCR library protocol, unique molecular identifiers were attached to individual cDNA molecules to correct for PCR bias and sequencing error. Both TCR alpha and beta chains were sequenced, and tight co-correlation was observed between alpha and beta sequence abundances in each sample. Per the authors' processing: Decombinator V4 was used to perform V gene, J gene and CDR3 annotation of TCR sequences. TCRs were defined as expanded if a significant change between any two time points was detected under a Poisson model with p below 0.0001. TCR abundances were normalised to the total number of TCRs sequenced in each sample and reported as counts per million. TRAV1-2 paired with TRAJ12, TRAJ20 or TRAJ33 defined MAIT TCRs, while TRAV10 paired with TRAJ18 defined iNKT TCRs. VDJdb, accessed on 1 November 2021, was searched for TCRs annotated for CMV, EBV and SARS-CoV-2, and TCRs annotated for more than one antigen were excluded. TCRdb reanalyzed the raw reads on its own, using fastp at Q25 for trimming and MiXCR for clone calling, and kept in-frame beta chains. Each CDR3 protein gets just one entry, which takes the most common genes and DNA from the rows behind it. It is TCRdb's table, rather than the study itself, that gives the V and J calls and clone size. A total of over 35,000 distinct CDR3 sequences appear in this sample, around 6.3% of them only once. The ten top clones hold more than 20% of the sample.

This clonotype was found many times. There is no known antigen for this receptor. Base quality data are lacking; no much larger clone is found one base away. Set within a cohort of healthcare workers in London, UK, this nested case-control study involved weekly PCR testing of nasopharyngeal swabs along with blood sampling. Healthcare workers were recruited between 23 and 31 March 2020, during the week of the UK lockdown, and were followed weekly for up to roughly 16 weeks. A distance of 18 bases separates the germline ends of V and J, which lose 5 bases and 2 bases respectively. The CDR3, from cysteine to phenylalanine, totals 16 residues. Only the CDR3 region is kept as DNA, spanning 48 bases read in frame from base 1. From the germline V gene (reference sequence), CDR1 is LNHDA and CDR2 is SQIVND.

The sequencing here drew on whole blood, taken at baseline. This chain is built from TRBV19 and TRBJ2-5; TRBD2 might be the D gene, on 5 matching bases. This TCR was sampled from an adult who was a healthcare worker with PCR-confirmed SARS-CoV-2 infection or an uninfected control (not recorded which). Here the CDR3 is given as CASSHHTADPQETQYF. The nucleotide sequence reads TGTGCCAGTAGTCACCATACAGCGGATCCTCAAGAGACCCAGTACTTC. The full variable domain, completed from the reference TRBV19 and TRBJ2-5 proteins outside the CDR3, reads DGGITQSPKYLFRKEGQNVTLSCEQNLNHDAMYWYRQDPGQGLRLIYYSQIVNDFQKGDIAEGYSVSREKKESFPLTVTSAQKNPTAFYLCASSHHTADPQETQYFGPGTRLLVL.